What follows are 23 T cell receptor beta chains derived from one specimen sequenced in a study. Via MiXCR, TCRdb re-called the 5' RACE reads, giving one row per CDR3 protein. The sample lists roughly 7,700 distinct CDR3 sequences, around 63% seen once, with 4.3% in the top ten. Sequencing was performed on tumor-infiltrating naive CD4+ T cells sorted from the breast tumor. Subset noted: naive CD4+ T cells, CD4+CD45RA+CD25-. These receptors all come from a female donor with breast cancer.

The rearrangement links TRBV11-2 to TRBJ2-2; 9 bases are a match to TRBD1. The CDR3 is 16 residues long. Germline V gene lookup returns CDR1 SGHAT and CDR2 FQNNGV. J lost 2 bases, V lost 4 bases, and 5 bases had no gene match. The CDR3 protein is CASSYGGQGNTGELFF. CDR3 DNA: TGTGCCAGCAGCTATGGGGGACAGGGTAACACCGGGGAGCTGTTTTTT.

J is TRBJ2-1 and V is TRBV20-1; TRBD2 agrees at 7 bases. The J segment lost 8 bases and the V segment lost 1 base, leaving 11 bases of the junction unmatched. This CDR3 comprises 15 residues. Germline V CDR1 and CDR2: DFQATT, SNEGSKA (reference sequence). The chain's CDR3 is CSARVGTMAVHEQFF. DNA of the CDR3: TGCAGTGCTAGAGTCGGGACTATGGCGGTTCATGAGCAGTTCTTC.

The genes are TRBV2 and TRBJ2-7; 7 bases are shared with TRBD1. Germline CDR1 and CDR2: SNHLY and FYNNEI. The J segment lost 3 bases and the V segment lost 6 bases, leaving 8 bases of the junction unmatched. The CDR3 length is 14 residues. This CDR3 is CASSSGQFYYEQYF. The CDR3 nucleotides are TGTGCCAGCAGCTCGGGACAGTTCTACTACGAGCAGTACTTC.

The chain recombines TRBV7-2 with TRBJ1-1; D remains ambiguous. CDR3 length: 13 residues. Per the germline V gene, CDR1 is SGHTA and CDR2 is FQGNSA. Trimming shortened V by 5 bases and J by 5 bases, and 12 bases separated the two germline ends. The CDR3 reads CASSQTRRTEAFF. CDR3 DNA: TGTGCCAGCAGCCAAACACGGAGGACTGAAGCTTTCTTT.

The rearrangement uses TRBV6-5 and TRBJ2-7; 12 bases are a match to TRBD2. CDR3 size: 18 residues. The V gene's germline CDR1 is MNHEY and CDR2 SVGAGI. V gave up 0 bases and J gave up 0 bases; unmatched junction bases: 6. Written as DNA, the CDR3 is TGTGCCAGCAGTTACTCGATTTGGGGACTAGCGGGCTCCTACGAGCAGTACTTC. The encoded protein is CASSYSIWGLAGSYEQYF.

The CDR3 sequence is CASSLDRRTGGGQPQHF. The DNA for the CDR3 is TGTGCCAGCAGCTTAGATCGGCGAACAGGGGGGGGTCAGCCCCAGCATTTT. The chain carries TRBV7-2 and TRBJ1-5, with 8 bases identical to TRBD1. The V and J ends lost 1 base and 6 bases, in that order; junction bases with no gene match: 11. The CDR3 covers 17 residues. Germline V gene sequence: CDR1 SGHTA, CDR2 FQGNSA.

The chain joins TRBV6-5 to TRBJ2-1; D gene ambiguous. V was shortened by 7 bases and J by 9 bases, with 16 bases between the two germline ends. The CDR3 is 13 residues long. Germline V CDR1 and CDR2: MNHEY, SVGAGI. The CDR3 spells CASTDKGKGEQFF. As DNA, the CDR3 is TGTGCCAGCACCGACAAAGGCAAAGGTGAGCAGTTCTTC.

This clonotype was counted once. The V and J genes are TRBV29-1 and TRBJ1-3; a possible D gene is TRBD1 (5 bases). The V end was cut by 7 bases, the J end by 4 bases, with 11 bases between. Germline CDR1 reads SQVTM; CDR2 reads ANQGSEA. The CDR3 runs to 12 residues. CDR3 bases: TGCAGCGCCGTGACAGCCGGAAACACCATATATTTT. Protein product: CSAVTAGNTIYF.

In nucleotides, the CDR3 is TGTGCCAGCAGTTCCCGACCGAACACTGAAGCTTTCTTT. It translates to CASSSRPNTEAFF. This sequence joins TRBV12-3 or TRBV12-4 and TRBJ1-1; D remains ambiguous. This CDR3 region has 13 residues. Trimming took off 4 bases at V and 1 base at J, with 7 bases between the two ends.

The V and J genes are TRBV29-1 and TRBJ2-5, with 8 positions matching TRBD2. The length of the CDR3 is 14 residues. CDR1 is SQVTM and CDR2 is ANQGSEA in the germline V gene. Trimming cost V 5 bases and J 1 base; bases outside gene matches: 6. The CDR3 nucleotides read TGCAGCGTTAAGAACCGGGGGGGCCAAGAGACCCAGTACTTC. Translated: CSVKNRGGQETQYF.

The V call is TRBV5-6, the J call TRBJ2-1; TRBD2 matches 7 bases. V lost 4 bases, J lost 7 bases, and 23 bases stayed unmatched. The CDR3 extends over 19 amino acids. Germline V gives CDR1 SGHDT, CDR2 YYEEEE. DNA of the CDR3: TGTGCCAGCAGCACGAAACTCGGGGGTGGCGGGAGTTTTTGGAATGAGCAGTTCTTC. This translates into CASSTKLGGGGSFWNEQFF.

The V gene is TRBV12-3 or TRBV12-4, the J gene TRBJ2-3, with TRBD2 matching over 9 bases. This CDR3 has 15 amino acids. V was pared by 0 bases and J by 4 bases, with 2 bases of the junction left unmatched. CDR3 sequence: CASSLASGGADTQYF. In nucleotides, the CDR3 is TGTGCCAGCAGTTTAGCTAGCGGGGGCGCAGATACGCAGTATTTT.

The V call is TRBV20-1, the J call TRBJ2-7; 8 bases align to TRBD2. V shed 0 bases, J shed 6 bases, and the junction held 10 bases outside the gene matches. The V gene's germline CDR1 is DFQATT and CDR2 SNEGSKA (reference sequence). The CDR3 is 15 residues long. The CDR3 spells CSARDLLSGKGEQYF. CDR3 bases: TGCAGTGCTAGAGATCTTCTTAGCGGGAAGGGCGAGCAGTACTTC.

V usage is TRBV20-1 and J usage is TRBJ1-1; TRBD1 might be the D (5 bases). Trimming left V 5 bases short and J 1 base short, with 14 bases between. The CDR3 totals 14 residues. CDR1 is DFQATT, CDR2 SNEGSKA, per germline (reference sequence). The CDR3 DNA reads TGCAGTGCTGCCCGAGGGGAGGCGAACACTGAAGCTTTCTTT. It yields the protein CSAARGEANTEAFF.

V gene TRBV5-1 combines with J gene TRBJ2-7, with D tentatively TRBD2 (5 bases). This CDR3 region has 15 residues. From germline, CDR1 is SGHRS and CDR2 YFSETQ. Trimming stripped 4 bases from V and 4 bases from J, with 18 bases between. CDR3 region: CASSITGKREYEQYF. CDR3 DNA sequence: TGCGCCAGCAGCATTACCGGGAAACGGGAATACGAGCAGTACTTC.

The chain combines TRBV5-1 with TRBJ2-5; 7 bases fit TRBD2. V dropped 4 bases and J dropped 2; count of bases not matched to a gene: 5. Germline V gives CDR1 SGHRS, CDR2 YFSETQ. This CDR3 comprises 14 residues. The DNA of the CDR3 is TGCGCCAGCAGCATCACTAGCGTACAAGAGACCCAGTACTTC. This gives the protein CASSITSVQETQYF.

This chain uses TRBV5-1 with TRBJ2-3, with 15 bases fitting TRBD2. The V gene end was trimmed by 4 bases and the J gene end by 0 bases; junction bases not matched to a gene: 6. CDR3 length: 18 amino acids. In germline, CDR1 is SGHRS, CDR2 YFSETQ. The CDR3 here is CASSPGTSGGKSTDTQYF. In nucleotides, the CDR3 is TGCGCCAGCAGCCCCGGGACTAGCGGGGGGAAAAGCACAGATACGCAGTATTTT.

CDR3 protein: CSARGGKAHYGYTF. The CDR3 DNA is TGCAGTGCTAGAGGCGGCAAGGCCCACTATGGCTACACCTTC. This chain joins TRBV20-1 and TRBJ1-2, with no clear D. Trimming took off 1 base at V and 3 bases at J, with 12 bases between the two ends. This CDR3 has 14 amino acids. CDR1 and CDR2 from the germline V gene are DFQATT and SNEGSKA (reference sequence).

This rearrangement joins TRBV10-3 to TRBJ1-6; perhaps TRBD1 as D (6 bases). V was shortened by 0 bases and J by 9 bases, with 15 bases between the two germline ends. This CDR3 region has 16 residues. In germline, CDR1 is ENHRY, CDR2 SYGVKD. CDR3 sequence (DNA): TGTGCCATCAGTGAGTCGAGGGACACCCAAATTTCACCCCTCCACTTT. Its translation is CAISESRDTQISPLHF.

The V gene is TRBV6-1, the J gene TRBJ1-5; D gene uncertain. Trimming cost V 1 base and J 6 bases, with 10 bases left between them. The CDR3 is made up of 14 amino acids. Germline values: CDR1 MNHNS, CDR2 SASEGT. The CDR3 is CASSEDPRSQPQHF. In DNA form, the CDR3 reads TGTGCCAGCAGTGAAGACCCGCGGTCTCAGCCCCAGCATTTT.

The rearrangement links TRBV18 to TRBJ2-5, with no clear D. The germline gives CDR1 KGHSH, CDR2 LQKENI. Trimming cost V 3 bases and J 5 bases, with 16 bases left between them. The CDR3 spans 15 residues. CDR3 in DNA: TGTGCCAGCTCACCTCCATCGATGGGTCAGGAGACCCAGTACTTC. Its protein product is CASSPPSMGQETQYF.

The sample holds a few counts of this clonotype. V gene TRBV6-4 combines with J gene TRBJ1-5, with D possibly being TRBD1 (5 bases). Per the germline V gene, CDR1 is MRHNA and CDR2 is SNTAGT. The CDR3 is 16 residues long. V lost 1 base, J lost 5 bases, and 15 bases lay in between. The CDR3 is CASSDFLVSGDQPQHF. CDR3 bases: TGTGCCAGCAGTGACTTTTTGGTGTCGGGGGATCAGCCCCAGCATTTT.

Here the CDR3 DNA reads TGCGCCAGCAGAAGAGAGGGGGAGACCCAGTACTTC. This translates into CASRREGETQYF. The chain combines TRBV5-1 with TRBJ2-5; either TRBD1 or TRBD2 may supply D (5 bases each). V shed 5 bases and J shed 5 bases, with 10 bases lying between them. Germline CDR1 reads SGHRS; CDR2 reads YFSETQ. CDR3 length equals 12 residues.